The source of this T cell receptor beta chain is a study of beta chain features in type 1 diabetes. Sampling consisted of one heparinised blood draw per donor, averaging around 120 mL. CD4+ naive, central memory, regulatory and stem cell-like memory cells were sorted via CD45RO/CCR7/CD25/CD127/CD95/CD27. This clone was seen a handful of times. Its target is not known. The CDR3 covers 18 residues. Losses at the gene ends were 6 bases for V and 0 bases for J; bases not matched to a gene: 8. Germline CDR1 reads SGHVS; CDR2 reads FQNEAQ. Study-wide results and limits: In all four CD4+ subsets, TCRB CDR3 length was significantly, moderately reduced in type 1 diabetes. Patients with type 1 diabetes showed fewer VDJ junction insertions and more deletions.

Sequenced material consisted of expressed TCRB transcripts (all of the isolated RNA was reverse transcribed). Regulatory, naive and central memory T cell samples averaged approximately 3.8 million reads. TCRdb's table, derived via immunoSEQ multiplex PCR, lists solely in-frame clones and lacks some. This sample has fewer than 110,000 clones; about 26% occur once, and the top ten carry about 0.57%. Sequencing input: central memory CD4+ T cells from blood. This TCR came from a woman aged 18-29 years with type 1 diabetes. The J gene is TRBJ2-6, the V gene TRBV7-8; TRBD2 matches at 10 bases. CDR3 DNA: TGTGCCAGCAGTCTAAGAGCGGGAGGGGGCTCTGGGGCCAACGTCCTGACTTTC. This sequence encodes CASSLRAGGGSGANVLTF.